What follows are 3 T cell receptor beta chains derived from one specimen sequenced in a study of blood T cells in healthy people across ages. Next came a second PCR, run for about 6 to 11 cycles, which used a sample-barcoded 5' primer along with a J-beta primer mix. Using its own MiXCR run on the 5' RACE reads, TCRdb lists one record per CDR3 protein. The table includes 700,000 to 850,000 distinct CDR3 sequences, around 36% detected once. Sequencing was performed on blood. The source is a man aged 18 to 29 in good health.

There are a few counts of this clonotype. The rearrangement links TRBV29-1 to TRBJ2-7; possible D gene TRBD1, 6 bases. The end of the DNA aligns better with TRBJ2-4, so the J call may be wrong. Germline assignment: CDR1 SQVTM and CDR2 ANQGSEA. This CDR3 comprises 13 residues. The CDR3 DNA follows: TGCAGCGTGAGGGACACGCTGGGGGTCATTCAGTACTTC. Translation: CSVRDTLGVIQYF.

The chain carries TRBV3-1 and TRBJ1-1, with TRBD1 identical over 10 bases. The V and J ends lost 2 bases and 4 bases, in that order; junction bases with no gene match: 7. The germline gives CDR1 LGHDT, CDR2 YNNKEL (reference sequence). The CDR3 totals 16 residues. The CDR3 is CASSQPIGTGATEAFF. The CDR3 DNA follows: TGTGCCAGCAGCCAACCCATCGGGACAGGGGCCACTGAAGCTTTCTTT.

Many counts were recorded for this clonotype. The V and J genes are TRBV12-3 or TRBV12-4 and TRBJ1-2, with D possibly matching TRBD1 (6 bases). Trimming left V 10 bases short and J 5 bases short, with 17 bases between. This CDR3 spans 13 amino acids. The CDR3 loop is CATAPGQEYGYTF. The CDR3 coding sequence is TGTGCCACCGCACCGGGACAAGAATATGGCTACACCTTC.